This T cell receptor beta chain was captured in a study of blood T cell repertoires in COVID-19. For the study at large: The analysed material was cDNA or gDNA that came from T cells, B-cell-depleted T cells, or PBMCs.

Assay: immunoSEQ multiplex PCR; the TCRdb copy retains only in-frame clones and omits some. Here the sample spans about 67,000 clones, around 86% being singletons. CDR3 length equals 13 residues. In germline, CDR1 is MDHEN, CDR2 SYDVKM. V lost 8 bases and J lost 6; bases outside the gene matches: 9. The receptor's source is a man aged 50-60 years with active COVID-19. The chain uses TRBV28 and TRBJ1-1; 7 bases are a match to TRBD1. The specimen was peripheral blood. CDR3 amino acids: CASFQGDWAEAFF. The CDR3 region has the DNA TGTGCCAGCTTTCAGGGGGATTGGGCTGAAGCTTTCTTT.